This T cell receptor (beta chain) appears in the sequencing data of a study of T cell responses to AZD1222 COVID-19 vaccine (dated by TCRdb to the early 2020s). Notes on the research overall: TCR sequencing was performed for about 250 trial participants, of whom around 200 were given two doses of AZD1222 and around 25 were given two doses of MenACWY control vaccine. Enrollment into the trials was organized by age into subgroups of 18-55, 56-69 and 70-plus years, and those subgroups contained roughly 160, 29 and 62 TCR-sequenced participants, respectively. Overall study outcomes, separate from this receptor: In the small 56-69-year group, the increase in depth fell short of significance, most likely because of low power. Reportedly, close to half of the unique spike-specific TCRs recognized epitopes lying outside the regions that are mutated in the B.1.351 and B.1.1.7 variants. Only five or six AZD1222 recipients were SARS-CoV-2 seropositive at baseline, limiting conclusions about previously exposed vaccinees. Participants were mostly white British, with more females than males. The authors suggested clonal diversity may have been underestimated. Because no samples from the day 14 peak response were available, repertoires could be characterized only after the peak T cell response. Spike-specific TCR breadth and depth rose significantly after two AZD1222 doses compared with day 0 and with MenACWY recipients. The whole spike protein was spanned by vaccine-associated CD4 TCRs, and dominant responses were seen in regions 160-218 and 743-854.

The CDR3 regions of human TCRbeta chains were analyzed by immunosequencing. Under the source paper's analysis protocol: TCRs in the repertoires were matched against a reference library of SARS-CoV-2-specific TCRs that had been generated with the MIRA antigen-specificity platform. Breadth was defined as the fraction of unique TCRs that were SARS-CoV-2-associated. Depth was defined as the fraction of total T cells that were SARS-CoV-2-associated. Using the MIRA data, each spike-specific TCR was assigned both to the spike region to which the TCR was reactive and to a CD4 or CD8 class. Log10-transformed breadth and depth values were compared by one-way ANOVA with Sidak's multiple comparisons tests. TCRdb re-hosts the immuneACCESS table, in-frame sequences only. Its copies lack some clones; in the studies checked, an unresolved V gene accounts for under half of them, and the cause for the rest is not known. That table furnishes V, J and clone size, whereas the DNA furnished D and trimming. The sample includes about 160,000 clones, with 92% observed a single time. Of the sample, 4.4% is held by the ten largest clones.

As to this clone: No antigen is known for it. Base-call qualities are not available, and no considerably larger clone is one nucleotide away.

The time point label of this sample denotes: baseline before first vaccination. The treatment or condition label, read with the paper, signifies: meningococcal conjugate vaccine given as trial control. Vaccinee samples were obtained from the UK trials COV001 and COV002, which included a single-blind randomized controlled phase 2/3 trial of AZD1222 (ChAdOx1 nCoV-19) in healthy adults. For TCRbeta chain sequencing, PBMC samples from trial participants were taken at day 0 and at day 28 after the second dose. Inclusive of the bounding cysteine and phenylalanine, the CDR3 is 18 residues long. CDR3 DNA only is kept here, 54 bases in frame from base 1. From V the trimming removes 1 base and from J it removes 5 bases, while the gene matches leave 11 bases of the junction unaccounted for. From a lookup of the germline V gene, CDR1 and CDR2 are SGHDN and FVKESK.

The TCR comes from an adult in good health. The sample consisted of peripheral blood, taken on day 0 of MenACWY control vaccination. This receptor chain uses TRBV14 and TRBJ1-6; TRBD1 matches 7 bases in the middle. The CDR3 in this case is CASSQVEIRGVHNSPLHF. The bases are TGTGCCAGCAGCCAAGTCGAGATCAGGGGGGTCCATAATTCACCCCTCCACTTT.